The T cell receptor (beta chain) under discussion was sequenced for a study of CD8 T cells in Susac syndrome. An amount of RNA that ranged from roughly 0.45 to 1 ug was reverse transcribed with random hexamers. TCRdb used MiXCR to reprocess the immunoSEQ multiplex PCR reads, holding one entry per CDR3 protein. The sample gives about 120,000 distinct CDR3 sequences, 85% to 95% of which show up once; 0.14% is in the top ten. This CDR3 is 18 amino acids long. Germline-derived CDR1 and CDR2 are SEHNR and FQNEAQ (reference sequence). V lost 5 bases to trimming and J lost 4 bases; unmatched junction nucleotides: 11.

The V gene is TRBV7-9, the J gene TRBJ2-7; 16 bases match TRBD2. Sample: CD4+ T cells from PBMCs. The clonotype originates from a human donor in good health. The CDR3 loop reads CASSHGTSGRELVYEQYF. The CDR3 DNA sequence: TGTGCCAGCAGCCACGGGACTAGCGGGAGGGAGTTGGTTTACGAGCAGTACTTC.